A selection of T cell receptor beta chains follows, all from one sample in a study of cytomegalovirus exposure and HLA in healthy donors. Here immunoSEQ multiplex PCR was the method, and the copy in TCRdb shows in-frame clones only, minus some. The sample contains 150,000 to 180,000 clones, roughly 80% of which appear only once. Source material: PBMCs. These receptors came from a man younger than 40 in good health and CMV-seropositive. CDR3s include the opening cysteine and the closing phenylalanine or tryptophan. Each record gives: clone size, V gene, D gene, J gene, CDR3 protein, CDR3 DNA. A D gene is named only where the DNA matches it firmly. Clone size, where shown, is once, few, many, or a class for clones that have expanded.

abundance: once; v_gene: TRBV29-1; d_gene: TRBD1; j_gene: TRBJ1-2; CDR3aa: CSVGGQGARGGYTF; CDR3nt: TGCAGCGTGGGAGGGCAGGGGGCGCGTGGGGGCTACACCTTC
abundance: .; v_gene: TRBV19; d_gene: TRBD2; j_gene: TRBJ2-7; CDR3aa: CASSIALEAGRVYEQYF; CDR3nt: TGTGCCAGTAGTATAGCCCTTGAAGCGGGACGGGTTTACGAGCAGTACTTC
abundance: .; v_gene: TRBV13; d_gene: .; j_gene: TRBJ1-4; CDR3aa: CASSQRRDEKLFF; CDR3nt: TGTGCCAGCAGCCAGAGGAGGGATGAAAAACTGTTTTTT
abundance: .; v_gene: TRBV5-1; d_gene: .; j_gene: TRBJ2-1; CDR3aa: CASSAQGRVEQFF; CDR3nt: TGCGCCAGCAGCGCCCAGGGGCGGGTGGAGCAGTTCTTC
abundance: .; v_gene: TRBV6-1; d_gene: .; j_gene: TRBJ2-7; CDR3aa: CASGRSYEQYF; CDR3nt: TGTGCCAGCGGGAGGTCCTACGAGCAGTACTTC
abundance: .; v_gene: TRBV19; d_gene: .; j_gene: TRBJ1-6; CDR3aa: CASIQDSNSPLHF; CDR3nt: TGTGCCAGTATTCAGGACAGCAATTCACCCCTCCACTTT
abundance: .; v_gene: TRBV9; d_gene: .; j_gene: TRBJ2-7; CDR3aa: CASSVSPDGGLREQYF; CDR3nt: TGTGCCAGCAGCGTGTCCCCGGACGGAGGACTCAGAGAGCAGTACTTC
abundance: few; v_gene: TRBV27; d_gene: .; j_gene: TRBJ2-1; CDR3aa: CASKDRPGYNEQFF; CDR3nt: TGTGCCAGCAAAGACAGGCCGGGATACAATGAGCAGTTCTTC
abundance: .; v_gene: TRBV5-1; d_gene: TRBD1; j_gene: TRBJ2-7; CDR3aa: CASRFQGAYEQYF; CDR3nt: TGCGCCAGCAGATTTCAGGGGGCCTACGAGCAGTACTTC
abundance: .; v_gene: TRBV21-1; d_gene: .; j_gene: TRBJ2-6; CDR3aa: CASSAQGAGANVLTF; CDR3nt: TGTGCCAGCAGCGCACAGGGGGCAGGGGCCAACGTCCTGACTTTC
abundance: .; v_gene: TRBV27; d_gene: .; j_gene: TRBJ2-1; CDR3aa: CASASGRGYNEQFF; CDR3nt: TGTGCCAGCGCGAGCGGACGCGGCTACAATGAGCAGTTCTTC
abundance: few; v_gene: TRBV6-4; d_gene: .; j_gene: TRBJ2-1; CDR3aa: CASSDSAGRLDEQFF; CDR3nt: TGTGCCAGCAGTGACTCGGCGGGACGACTGGATGAGCAGTTCTTC
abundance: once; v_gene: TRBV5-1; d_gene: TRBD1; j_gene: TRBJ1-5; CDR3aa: CASSIGQGGQPQHF; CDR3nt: TGCGCCAGCAGCATCGGACAGGGTGGTCAGCCCCAGCATTTT
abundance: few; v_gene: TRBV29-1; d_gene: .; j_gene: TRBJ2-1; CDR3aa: CSVDNRAYNEQFF; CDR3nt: TGCAGCGTTGACAACCGGGCCTACAATGAGCAGTTCTTC
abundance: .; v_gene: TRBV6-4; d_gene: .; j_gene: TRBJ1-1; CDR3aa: CASSPGTTNTEAFF; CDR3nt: TGTGCCAGCAGTCCCGGGACTACGAACACTGAAGCTTTCTTT
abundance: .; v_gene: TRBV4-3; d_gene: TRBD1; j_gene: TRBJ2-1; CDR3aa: CASSQDRGSFNEQFF; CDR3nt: TGCGCCAGCAGCCAAGACAGGGGGAGTTTCAATGAGCAGTTCTTC
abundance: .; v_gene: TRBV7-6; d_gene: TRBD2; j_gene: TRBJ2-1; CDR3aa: CASSLTAGGTYNEQFF; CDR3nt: TGTGCCAGCAGCTTAACGGCGGGGGGAACCTACAATGAGCAGTTCTTC
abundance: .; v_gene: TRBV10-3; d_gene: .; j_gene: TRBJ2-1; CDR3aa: CAISESTVRHNEQFF; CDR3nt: TGTGCCATCAGTGAGTCTACGGTCCGTCACAATGAGCAGTTCTTC
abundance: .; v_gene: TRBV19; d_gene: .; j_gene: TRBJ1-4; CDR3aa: CASSTSGANEKLFF; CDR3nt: TGTGCCAGTAGTACATCAGGCGCTAATGAAAAACTGTTTTTT
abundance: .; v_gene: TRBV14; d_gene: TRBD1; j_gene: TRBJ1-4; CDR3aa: CASSQAQGAGEKLFF; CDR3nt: TGTGCCAGCAGCCAAGCACAGGGGGCAGGTGAAAAACTGTTTTTT
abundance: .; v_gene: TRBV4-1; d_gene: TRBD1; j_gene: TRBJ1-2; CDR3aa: CASSQDNRGGYVYTF; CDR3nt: TGCGCCAGCAGCCAAGATAACAGGGGTGGCTATGTCTACACCTTC
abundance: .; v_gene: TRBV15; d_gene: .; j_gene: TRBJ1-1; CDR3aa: CATSFQGPTEAFF; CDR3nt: TGTGCCACCAGCTTCCAGGGCCCCACTGAAGCTTTCTTT
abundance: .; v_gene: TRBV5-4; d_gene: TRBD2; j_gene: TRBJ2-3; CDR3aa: CASSSGTSGRESTQYF; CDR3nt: TGTGCCAGCAGCTCCGGGACTAGCGGGAGGGAGTCGACGCAGTATTTT
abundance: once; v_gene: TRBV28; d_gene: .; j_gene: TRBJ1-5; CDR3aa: CASTSGYDSNQPQHF; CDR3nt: TGTGCCAGCACTTCCGGGTACGATTCCAATCAGCCCCAGCATTTT
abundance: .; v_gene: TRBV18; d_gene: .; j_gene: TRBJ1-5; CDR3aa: CASSLTSGDNQPQHF; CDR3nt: TGTGCCAGCTCACTAACGTCAGGGGATAATCAGCCCCAGCATTTT
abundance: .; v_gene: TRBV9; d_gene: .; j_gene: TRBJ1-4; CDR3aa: CASSVQPQGSNEKLFF; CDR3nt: TGTGCCAGCAGCGTGCAACCCCAGGGGTCTAATGAAAAACTGTTTTTT
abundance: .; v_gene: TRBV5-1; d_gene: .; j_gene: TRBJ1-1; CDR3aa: CASSLSLGGNTEAFF; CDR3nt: TGCGCCAGCAGCTTGAGCCTCGGAGGGAACACTGAAGCTTTCTTT
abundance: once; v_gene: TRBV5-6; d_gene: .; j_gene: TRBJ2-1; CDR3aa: CASSLVAPQPYNEQFF; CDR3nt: TGTGCCAGCAGCTTGGTAGCGCCCCAGCCCTACAATGAGCAGTTCTTC
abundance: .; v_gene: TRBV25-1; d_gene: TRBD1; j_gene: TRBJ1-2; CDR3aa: CASGEGTGVHGYTF; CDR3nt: TGTGCCAGCGGTGAGGGGACAGGAGTCCATGGCTACACCTTC
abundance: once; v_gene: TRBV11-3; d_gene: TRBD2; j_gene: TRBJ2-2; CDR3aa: CASSPRLAGVYPGELFF; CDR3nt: TGTGCCAGCAGCCCCAGACTAGCGGGAGTTTACCCCGGGGAGCTGTTTTTT
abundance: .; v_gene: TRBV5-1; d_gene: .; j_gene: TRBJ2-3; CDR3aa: CASSLAPTGRAADTQYF; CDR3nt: TGCGCCAGCAGCTTGGCCCCCACGGGAAGGGCCGCAGATACGCAGTATTTT
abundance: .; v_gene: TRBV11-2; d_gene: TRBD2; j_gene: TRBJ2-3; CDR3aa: CASSLVGRGGRTDTQYF; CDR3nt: TGTGCCAGCAGCTTAGTGGGCCGGGGGGGCCGGACGGATACGCAGTATTTT
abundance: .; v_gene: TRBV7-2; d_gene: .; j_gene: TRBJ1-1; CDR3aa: CASSFALGGTEAFF; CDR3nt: TGTGCCAGCAGCTTCGCCCTGGGGGGCACTGAAGCTTTCTTT
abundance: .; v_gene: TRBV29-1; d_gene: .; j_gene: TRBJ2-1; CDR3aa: CSVGSGVYNEQFF; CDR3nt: TGCAGCGTTGGGAGCGGCGTCTACAATGAGCAGTTCTTC
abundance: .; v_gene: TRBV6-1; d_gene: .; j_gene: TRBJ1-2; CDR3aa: CASSEGSQNYGYTF; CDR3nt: TGTGCCAGCAGTGAAGGGAGCCAGAACTATGGCTACACCTTC
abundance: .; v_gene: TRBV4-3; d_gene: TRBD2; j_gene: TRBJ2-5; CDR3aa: CASSQDPGGRETQYF; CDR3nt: TGCGCCAGCAGCCAAGACCCGGGGGGGCGGGAGACCCAGTACTTC
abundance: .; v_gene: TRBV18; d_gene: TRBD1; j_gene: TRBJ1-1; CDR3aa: CASTGQRNTEAFF; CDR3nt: TGTGCCAGCACGGGACAGAGGAACACTGAAGCTTTCTTT
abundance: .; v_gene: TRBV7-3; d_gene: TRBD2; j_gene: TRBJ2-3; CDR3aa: CASSATSETDTQYF; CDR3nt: TGTGCCAGCAGCGCGACTAGCGAGACAGATACGCAGTATTTT
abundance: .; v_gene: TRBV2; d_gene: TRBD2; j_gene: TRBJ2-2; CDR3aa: CASSLGLAGGPTGELFF; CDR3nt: TGTGCCAGCAGTTTGGGACTAGCGGGAGGGCCGACCGGGGAGCTGTTTTTT
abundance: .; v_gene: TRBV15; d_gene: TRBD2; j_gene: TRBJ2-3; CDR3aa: CATSRLRGAGGPADTQYF; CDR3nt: TGTGCCACCAGCAGACTCCGGGGGGCGGGAGGGCCAGCAGATACGCAGTATTTT
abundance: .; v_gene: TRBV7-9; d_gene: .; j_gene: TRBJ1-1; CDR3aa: CASSRTGSAAGTEAFF; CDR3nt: TGTGCCAGCAGTCGTACAGGGTCGGCTGCGGGCACTGAAGCTTTCTTT
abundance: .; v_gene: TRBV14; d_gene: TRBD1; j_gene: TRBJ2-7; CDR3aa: CASSQKTGLNTYEQYF; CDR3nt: TGTGCCAGCAGCCAAAAGACAGGGCTGAACACCTACGAGCAGTACTTC
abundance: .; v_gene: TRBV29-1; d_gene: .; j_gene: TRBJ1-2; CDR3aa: CSVARDRYGYTF; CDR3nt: TGCAGCGTTGCGCGGGACCGCTATGGCTACACCTTC
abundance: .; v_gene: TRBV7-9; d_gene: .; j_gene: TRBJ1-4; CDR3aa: CASSFEGATNEKLFF; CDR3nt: TGTGCCAGCAGCTTCGAGGGGGCAACTAATGAAAAACTGTTTTTT
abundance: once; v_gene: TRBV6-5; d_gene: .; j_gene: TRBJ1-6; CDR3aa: CASSYSSGDYNSPLHF; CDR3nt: TGTGCCAGCAGTTACTCCAGCGGGGATTATAATTCACCCCTCCACTTT
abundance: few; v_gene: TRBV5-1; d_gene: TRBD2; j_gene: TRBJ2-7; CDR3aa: CASSQLTSGGYEQYF; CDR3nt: TGCGCCAGCAGTCAACTGACTAGCGGGGGGTACGAGCAGTACTTC
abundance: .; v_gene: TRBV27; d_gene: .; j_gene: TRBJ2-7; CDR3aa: CASRNSPNTVYEQYF; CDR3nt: TGTGCCAGCAGAAACTCACCAAACACAGTCTACGAGCAGTACTTC
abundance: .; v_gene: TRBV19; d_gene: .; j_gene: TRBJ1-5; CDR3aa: CASSITGFNQPQHF; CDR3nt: TGTGCCAGTAGTATAACAGGGTTCAATCAGCCCCAGCATTTT
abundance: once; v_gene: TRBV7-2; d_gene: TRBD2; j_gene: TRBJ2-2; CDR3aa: CASTRLAGVYTGELFF; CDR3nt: TGTGCCAGCACCAGACTAGCGGGGGTGTACACCGGGGAGCTGTTTTTT
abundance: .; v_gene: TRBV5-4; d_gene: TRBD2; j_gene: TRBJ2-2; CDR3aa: CASRGLAGTGELFF; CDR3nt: TGTGCCAGCCGAGGACTAGCGGGAACCGGGGAGCTGTTTTTT
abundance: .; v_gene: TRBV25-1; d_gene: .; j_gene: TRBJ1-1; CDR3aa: CASTGGTEAFF; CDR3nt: TGTGCCAGCACTGGAGGCACTGAAGCTTTCTTT
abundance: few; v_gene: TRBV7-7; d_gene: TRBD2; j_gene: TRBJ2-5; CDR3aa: CASSERGWGTQYF; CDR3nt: TGTGCCAGCAGCGAGCGGGGGTGGGGGACCCAGTACTTC
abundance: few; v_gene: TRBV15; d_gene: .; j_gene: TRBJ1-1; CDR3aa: CATSRAAENTEAFF; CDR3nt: TGTGCCACCAGCAGAGCGGCGGAGAACACTGAAGCTTTCTTT
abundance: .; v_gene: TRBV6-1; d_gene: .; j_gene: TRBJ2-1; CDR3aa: CASMWTGENEQFF; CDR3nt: TGTGCCAGTATGTGGACGGGGGAGAATGAGCAGTTCTTC
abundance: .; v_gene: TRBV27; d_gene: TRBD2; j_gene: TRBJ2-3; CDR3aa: CASSGSGVRLEYF; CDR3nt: TGTGCCAGCAGTGGAAGCGGGGTTCGCTTAGAGTATTTT